This TCR beta chain was obtained from a study of CD8 T cells in Susac syndrome. When the RNA was reverse transcribed, random hexamers were used with an input of about 0.5 to 1 ug. TCRdb re-analysed the immunoSEQ multiplex PCR reads in MiXCR, keeping a single row per CDR3 protein. Among 100,000 to 110,000 distinct CDR3 sequences listed, 95% were seen once. Germline V gene lookup returns CDR1 MNHEY and CDR2 SVGAGI. The CDR3 runs 13 residues. The V and J ends lost 6 bases and 0 bases respectively, with 6 bases between them. Susac syndrome patients met recently defined diagnostic criteria for definite or probable disease.

The V call is TRBV6-5, the J call TRBJ2-1; D remains ambiguous. The specimen was CD8+ T cells from PBMCs. This TCR derives from a human donor with Susac syndrome. The CDR3 sequence: CASRLSSYNEQFF. DNA for the CDR3: TGTGCCAGCAGGCTCAGCTCCTACAATGAGCAGTTCTTC.